This record looks at one T cell receptor (beta chain) sequence and its context. This CDR3 is built from 13 residues. Trimming took off 2 bases at V and 2 bases at J, with 10 bases between the two ends. Germline V gene data show CDR1 as SQVTM and CDR2 as ANQGSEA. The data belong to a study of CD8 T cells in Susac syndrome. Random hexamers were used to reverse transcribe the RNA input (roughly 0.5 to 1 ug). TCRdb used MiXCR to reprocess the immunoSEQ multiplex PCR reads, holding one entry per CDR3 protein. The sample yields some 140,000 distinct CDR3 sequences, 95% seen once. This chain links TRBV29-1 with TRBJ2-7; perhaps TRBD1 as D (6 bases). This clonotype was obtained from a human donor with Susac syndrome. Sequencing input: CD8+ T cells from PBMCs. CDR3 sequence reads: CSVENSGAYEQYF. CDR3 bases: TGCAGCGTTGAAAACTCAGGGGCCTACGAGCAGTACTTC.